This TCR beta chain is drawn from a study of blood T cell repertoires in COVID-19. Turning to the study itself: Donors in the United States, Italy and Spain gave samples during acute or convalescent COVID-19. PBMCs, B-cell-depleted T cells, or T cells were the source of the cDNA or gDNA that made up the material.

Looked up from germline, CDR1 is LNHNV and CDR2 is YYDKDF (reference sequence). Trimming took 1 base from V and 4 from J, leaving 10 bases between them. The length of the CDR3 is 14 residues. This clone was seen a single time. As originally analysed: Researchers report that nucleated cell counts were estimated from reference gene primer amplification. The repertoire was sequenced with immunoSEQ multiplex PCR; TCRdb's copy has only in-frame clones and lacks some. The DNA gave D and trimming, while V, J and clone size come from that table. Among 200,000 to 300,000 clones listed, around 81% were seen once.

Sequencing used peripheral blood. The sequence was obtained from a woman aged 55-70 years with active or convalescent COVID-19. This sequence joins TRBV15 and TRBJ1-1; maybe TRBD1 (5 bases). CDR3 sequence reads: CATSRVGAPTEAFF. The CDR3 DNA sequence: TGTGCCACCAGCAGAGTAGGGGCCCCCACTGAAGCTTTCTTT.